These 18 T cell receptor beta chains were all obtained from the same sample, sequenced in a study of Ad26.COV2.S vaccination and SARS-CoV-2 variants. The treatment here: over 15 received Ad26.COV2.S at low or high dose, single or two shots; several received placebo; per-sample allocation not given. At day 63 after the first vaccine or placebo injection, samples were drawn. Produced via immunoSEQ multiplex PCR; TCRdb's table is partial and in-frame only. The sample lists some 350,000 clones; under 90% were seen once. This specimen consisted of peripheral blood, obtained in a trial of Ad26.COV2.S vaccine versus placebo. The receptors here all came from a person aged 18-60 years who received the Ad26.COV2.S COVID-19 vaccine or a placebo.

The CDR3 bases are TGTGCCAGCAGTTACTCGATCCTCAACACCGGGGAGCTGTTTTTT. Protein: CASSYSILNTGELFF. The rearrangement joins TRBV6-5 to TRBJ2-2, with D unclear. Between the trimmed V and J ends, which lost 0 bases and 2 bases, there was a span of 7 bases. The CDR3 contains 15 residues. The V gene's germline CDR1 is MNHEY and CDR2 SVGAGI.

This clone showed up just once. CDR3 in amino acids: CASSHGRMSGSLDNEQFF. The CDR3 DNA reads TGTGCCAGCAGCCACGGAAGAATGAGCGGGAGCCTCGACAATGAGCAGTTCTTC. This rearrangement joins TRBV14 to TRBJ2-1; 8 bases align to TRBD2. V lost 3 bases, J lost 5 bases, and 15 bases stayed unmatched. The length of the CDR3 is 18 residues. CDR1 is SGHDN and CDR2 is FVKESK in the germline V gene.

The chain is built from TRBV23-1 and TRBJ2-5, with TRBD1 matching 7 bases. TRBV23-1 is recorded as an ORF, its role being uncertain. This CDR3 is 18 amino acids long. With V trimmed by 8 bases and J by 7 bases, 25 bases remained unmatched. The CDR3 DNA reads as TGCGCCAGCGGCCCAACCTCCAATGATGACAGGGTCTTAGGGACCCAGTACTTC. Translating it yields CASGPTSNDDRVLGTQYF.

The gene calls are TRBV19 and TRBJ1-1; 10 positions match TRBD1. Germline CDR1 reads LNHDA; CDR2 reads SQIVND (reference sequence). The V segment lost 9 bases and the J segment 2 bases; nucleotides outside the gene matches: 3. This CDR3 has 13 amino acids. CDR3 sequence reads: CASGDRGNTEAFF. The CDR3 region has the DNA TGTGCCAGCGGGGACAGGGGCAACACTGAAGCTTTCTTT.

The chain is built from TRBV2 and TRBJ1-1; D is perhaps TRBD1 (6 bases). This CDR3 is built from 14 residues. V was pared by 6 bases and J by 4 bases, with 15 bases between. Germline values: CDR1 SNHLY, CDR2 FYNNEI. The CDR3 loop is CASSRTELGTEAFF. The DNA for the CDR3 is TGTGCCAGCAGCCGGACAGAGCTGGGCACTGAAGCTTTCTTT. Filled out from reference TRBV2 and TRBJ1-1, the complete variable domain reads EPEVTQTPSHQVTQMGQEVILRCVPISNHLYFYWYRQILGQKVEFLVSFYNNEISEKSEIFDDQFSVERPDGSNFTLKIRSTKLEDSAMYFCASSRTELGTEAFFGQGTRLTVV.

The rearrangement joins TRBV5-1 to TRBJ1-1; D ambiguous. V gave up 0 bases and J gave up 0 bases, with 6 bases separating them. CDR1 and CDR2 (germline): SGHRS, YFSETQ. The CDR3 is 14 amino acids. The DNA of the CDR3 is TGCGCCAGCAGCTTGGGTCCAATGAACACTGAAGCTTTCTTT. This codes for CASSLGPMNTEAFF.

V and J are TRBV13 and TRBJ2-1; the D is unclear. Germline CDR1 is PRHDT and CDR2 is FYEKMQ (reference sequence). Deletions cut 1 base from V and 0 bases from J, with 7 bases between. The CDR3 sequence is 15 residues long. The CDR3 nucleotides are TGTGCCAGCAGCTTAGCGGAGAGCTCCTACAATGAGCAGTTCTTC. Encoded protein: CASSLAESSYNEQFF.

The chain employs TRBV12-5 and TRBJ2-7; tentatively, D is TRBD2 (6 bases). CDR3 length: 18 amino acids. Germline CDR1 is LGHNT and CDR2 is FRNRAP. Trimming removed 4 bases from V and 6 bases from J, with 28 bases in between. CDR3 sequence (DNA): TGTGCTAGTGGTTCAATAGGGACTCCTAAGCCTCTGGGGTCCGAGCAGTACGTC. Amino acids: CASGSIGTPKPLGSEQYV.

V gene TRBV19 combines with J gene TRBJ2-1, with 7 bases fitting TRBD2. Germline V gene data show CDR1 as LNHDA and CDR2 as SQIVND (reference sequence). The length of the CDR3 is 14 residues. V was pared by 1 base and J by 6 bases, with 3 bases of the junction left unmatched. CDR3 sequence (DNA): TGTGCCAGTAGTATAGTGGCTAGCGGCAATGAGCAGTTCTTC. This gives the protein CASSIVASGNEQFF.

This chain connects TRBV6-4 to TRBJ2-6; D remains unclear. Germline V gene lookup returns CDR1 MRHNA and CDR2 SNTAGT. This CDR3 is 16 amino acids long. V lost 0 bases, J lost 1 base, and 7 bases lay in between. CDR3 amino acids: CASSDSPFSGANVLTF. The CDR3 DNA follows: TGTGCCAGCAGTGACTCTCCATTTTCTGGGGCCAACGTCCTGACTTTC.

The CDR3 nucleotides are TGTGCCAGCGGGCAGACAGGGGACCACTATGGCTACACCTTC. This gives the protein CASGQTGDHYGYTF. The rearrangement links TRBV6-6 to TRBJ1-2; 8 bases agree with TRBD1. The CDR3 has 14 amino acids. V lost 8 bases to trimming and J lost 3 bases; unmatched junction nucleotides: 8. CDR1 MNHNY and CDR2 SVGAGI come from the germline V gene (reference sequence).

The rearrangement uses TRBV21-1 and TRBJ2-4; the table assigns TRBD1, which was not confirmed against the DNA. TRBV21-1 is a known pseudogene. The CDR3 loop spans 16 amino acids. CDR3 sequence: CASSKRQGLRKNIQYF. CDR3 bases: TGTGCCAGCAGCAAAAGGCAGGGGCTCCGGAAAAACATTCAGTACTTC.

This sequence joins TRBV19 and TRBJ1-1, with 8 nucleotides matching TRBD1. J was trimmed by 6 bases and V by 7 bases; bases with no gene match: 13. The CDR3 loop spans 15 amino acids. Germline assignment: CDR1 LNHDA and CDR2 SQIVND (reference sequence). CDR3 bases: TGTGCCAGTAACTATAGGGACAGGAGACTCTCTGAAGCTTTCTTT. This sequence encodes CASNYRDRRLSEAFF.

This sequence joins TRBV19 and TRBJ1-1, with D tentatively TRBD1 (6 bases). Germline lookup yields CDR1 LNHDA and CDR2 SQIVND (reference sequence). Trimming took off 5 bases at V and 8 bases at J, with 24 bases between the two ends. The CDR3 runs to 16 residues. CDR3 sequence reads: CASSWDIGSSLSEAFF. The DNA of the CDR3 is TGTGCCAGTAGTTGGGACATTGGTTCTTCTCTATCCGAAGCTTTCTTT. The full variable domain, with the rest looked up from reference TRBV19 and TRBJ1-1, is DGGITQSPKYLFRKEGQNVTLSCEQNLNHDAMYWYRQDPGQGLRLIYYSQIVNDFQKGDIAEGYSVSREKKESFPLTVTSAQKNPTAFYLCASSWDIGSSLSEAFFGQGTRLTVV.

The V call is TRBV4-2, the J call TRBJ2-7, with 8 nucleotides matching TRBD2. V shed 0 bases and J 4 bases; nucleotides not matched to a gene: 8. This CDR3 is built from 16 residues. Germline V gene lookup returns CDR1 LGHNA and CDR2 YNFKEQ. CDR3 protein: CASSQEVSGRLYEQYV. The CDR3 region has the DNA TGTGCCAGCAGCCAAGAAGTAAGCGGGAGACTTTACGAGCAGTACGTC.

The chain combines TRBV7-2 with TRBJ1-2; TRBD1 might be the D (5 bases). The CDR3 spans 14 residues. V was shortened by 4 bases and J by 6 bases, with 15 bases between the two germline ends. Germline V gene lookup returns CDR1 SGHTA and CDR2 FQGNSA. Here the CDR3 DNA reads TGTGCCAGCAGCTCCCACGTAGGGGTCGATGGCTACACCTTC. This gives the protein CASSSHVGVDGYTF.

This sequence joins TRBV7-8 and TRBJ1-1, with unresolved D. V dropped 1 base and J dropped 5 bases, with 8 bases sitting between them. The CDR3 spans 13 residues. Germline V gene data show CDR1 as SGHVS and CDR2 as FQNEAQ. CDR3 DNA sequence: TGTGCCAGCAGCTTAGTTATGGTGACTGAAGCTTTCTTT. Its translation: CASSLVMVTEAFF.

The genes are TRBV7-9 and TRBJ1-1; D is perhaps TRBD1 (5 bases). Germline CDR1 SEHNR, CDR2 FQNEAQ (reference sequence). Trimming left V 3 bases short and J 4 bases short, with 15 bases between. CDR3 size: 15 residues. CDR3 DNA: TGTGCCAGCAGCTTTCCAGGGTATCGGATCACTGAAGCTTTCTTT. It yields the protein CASSFPGYRITEAFF.